This TCR beta chain was identified during a study of low-dose radiotherapy and immunotherapy resistance in tumors. Both TCRalpha and TCRbeta chains were reverse transcribed with V-gene-specific primers. TCR amplification involved around 22 PCR cycles with a constant-region primer and V-primer adapter. TCRdb recomputed calls from the reads with MiXCR, one row per CDR3 protein. The sample has 60,000 to 75,000 distinct CDR3 sequences, more than 20% seen once. Time point here: before trial treatment. The sequence was obtained from a male donor with rectosigmoid adenocarcinoma. This specimen consisted of PBMCs, obtained before treatment.

CDR3 nucleotides: TGCAGTGTTTTGAACCGGGGACAGGGGTATGGCTACACCTTC. Protein: CSVLNRGQGYGYTF. This sequence joins TRBV20-1 and TRBJ1-2; the match to TRBD1 covers 10 bases. Germline CDR1 and CDR2: DFQATT and SNEGSKA (reference sequence). The V segment lost 7 bases and the J segment 5 bases; nucleotides outside the gene matches: 10. The CDR3 has 14 amino acids.